This T cell receptor beta chain was sequenced for a study of T cell clonality in common variable immunodeficiency. This clone came up many times. TCRdb keeps only in-frame clones here, not all; method: immunoSEQ multiplex PCR. Singletons are absent from the sample, which has about 52,000 clones. This TCR was recovered from a person aged 18 to 70 in good health. The sample taken for sequencing was peripheral blood mononuclear cells.

The CDR3 loop is CASSRGTNTGELFF. The CDR3 bases that were read are TGCGCCAGCAGCCGGGGAACGAACACCGGGGAG. This rearrangement joins TRBV5-1 to TRBJ2-2; the D gene is possibly TRBD2 (5 bases). The CDR3 end is not reached by the read, which stops 3 residues before it; the germline J gene fills it in. V was cut by 4 bases and J by 0 bases, with 7 bases left in between. Germline CDR1 reads SGHRS; CDR2 reads YFSETQ. The CDR3 runs 14 residues.